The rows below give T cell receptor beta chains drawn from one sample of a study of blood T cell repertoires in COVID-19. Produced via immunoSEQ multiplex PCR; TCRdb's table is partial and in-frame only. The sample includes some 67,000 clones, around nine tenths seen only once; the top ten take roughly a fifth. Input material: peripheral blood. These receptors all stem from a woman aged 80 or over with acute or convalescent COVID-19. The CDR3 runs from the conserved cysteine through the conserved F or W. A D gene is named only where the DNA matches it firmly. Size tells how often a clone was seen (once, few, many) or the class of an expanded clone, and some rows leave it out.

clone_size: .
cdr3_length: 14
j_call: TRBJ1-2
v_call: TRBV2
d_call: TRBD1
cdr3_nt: TGTGCCAGCAGGCCGGGACAGCGGATGGGAGGCTACACCTTC
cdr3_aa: CASRPGQRMGGYTF

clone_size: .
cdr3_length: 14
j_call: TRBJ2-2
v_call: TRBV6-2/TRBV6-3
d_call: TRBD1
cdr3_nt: TGTGCCAGCAGCATGACAGGGGGCTCCGGGGAGCTGTTTTTT
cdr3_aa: CASSMTGGSGELFF

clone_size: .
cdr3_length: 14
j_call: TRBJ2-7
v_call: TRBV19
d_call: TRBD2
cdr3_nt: TGTGCCAGTAGTTCTAGCGGGACGTCCTACGAGCAGTACTTC
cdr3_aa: CASSSSGTSYEQYF

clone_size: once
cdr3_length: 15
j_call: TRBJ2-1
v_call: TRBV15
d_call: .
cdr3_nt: TGTGCCACCAGCAGAGGGGATGGGGGGAGGAATGAGCAGTTCTTC
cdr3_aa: CATSRGDGGRNEQFF

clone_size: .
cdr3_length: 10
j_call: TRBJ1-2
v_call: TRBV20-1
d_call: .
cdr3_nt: TGCAGGGGGGGAGGGGATGGCTACACCTTC
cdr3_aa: CRGGGDGYTF

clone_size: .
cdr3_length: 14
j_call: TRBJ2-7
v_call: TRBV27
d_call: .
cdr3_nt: TGTGCCAGCAGTTTGAGGGGACACACCTACGAGCAGTACTTC
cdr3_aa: CASSLRGHTYEQYF

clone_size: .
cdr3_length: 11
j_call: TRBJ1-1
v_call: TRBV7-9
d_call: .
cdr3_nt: TGTGCCAGCAGCTTTACGGGTGAAGCTTTCTTT
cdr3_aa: CASSFTGEAFF

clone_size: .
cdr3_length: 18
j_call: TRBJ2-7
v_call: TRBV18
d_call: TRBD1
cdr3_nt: TGTGCCAGCTCACCACAACGCGCCTGGGGACAGGCGACCTACGAGCAGTACTTC
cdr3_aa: CASSPQRAWGQATYEQYF

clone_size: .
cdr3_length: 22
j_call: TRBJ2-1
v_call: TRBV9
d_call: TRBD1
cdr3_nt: TGTGCCAGCAGCGCCTTGATGACGACAGGGTTTCCAGCGTTGAGCTCCTACAATGAGCAGTTCTTC
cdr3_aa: CASSALMTTGFPALSSYNEQFF

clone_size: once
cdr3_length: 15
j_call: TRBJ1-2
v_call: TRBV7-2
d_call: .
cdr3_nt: TGTGCCAGCAGCCGCTCAGGGCCCGGAGACTATGGCTACACCTTC
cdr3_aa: CASSRSGPGDYGYTF

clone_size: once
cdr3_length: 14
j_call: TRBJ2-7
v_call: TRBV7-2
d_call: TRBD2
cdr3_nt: TGTGCCAGCAGCTCACTAGCGGGAGTTGCCGAGCAGTACTTC
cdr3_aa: CASSSLAGVAEQYF

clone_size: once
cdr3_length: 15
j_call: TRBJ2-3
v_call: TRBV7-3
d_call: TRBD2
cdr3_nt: TGTGCCAGCAGCCTAGCGGGAATTAAAACAGATACGCAGTATTTT
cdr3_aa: CASSLAGIKTDTQYF

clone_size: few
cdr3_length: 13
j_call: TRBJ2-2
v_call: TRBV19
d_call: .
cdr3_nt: TGTGCCGGATACTCCGCGGGGACCGGGGAGCTGTTTTTT
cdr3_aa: CAGYSAGTGELFF

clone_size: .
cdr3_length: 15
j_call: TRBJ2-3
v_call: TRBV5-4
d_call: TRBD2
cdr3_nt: TGTCCAACACCCCCGACTAGCGGATACACAGATACGCAGTATTTT
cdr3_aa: CPTPPTSGYTDTQYF

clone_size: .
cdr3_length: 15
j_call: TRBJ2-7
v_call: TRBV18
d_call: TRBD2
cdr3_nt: TGTGCCAGCTCTACCAACCCTAGCGGGAGCTACGAGCAGTACTTC
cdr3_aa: CASSTNPSGSYEQYF

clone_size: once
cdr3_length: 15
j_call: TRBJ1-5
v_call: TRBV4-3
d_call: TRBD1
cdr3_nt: TGCGCCAGCTCCGCGGACAGGAATAGCAATCAGCCCCAGCATTTT
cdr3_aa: CASSADRNSNQPQHF

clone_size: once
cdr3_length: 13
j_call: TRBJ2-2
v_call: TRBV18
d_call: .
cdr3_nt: TGTGCCAGCTCACCGGGGCAGACCGGGGAGCTGTTTTTT
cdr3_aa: CASSPGQTGELFF

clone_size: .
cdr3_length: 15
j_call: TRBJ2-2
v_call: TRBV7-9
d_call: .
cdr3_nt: TGTGCCAGCAGCTTAGACAGGGCCGGTTTCGGGGAGCTGTTTTTT
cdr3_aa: CASSLDRAGFGELFF

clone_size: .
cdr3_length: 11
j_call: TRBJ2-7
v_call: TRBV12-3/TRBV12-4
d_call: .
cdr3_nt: TGTGCCAGCAGTCCAGATAACGAGCAGTACTTC
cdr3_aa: CASSPDNEQYF

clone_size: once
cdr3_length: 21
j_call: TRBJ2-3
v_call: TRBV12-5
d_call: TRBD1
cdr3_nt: TGTGCTAGTGGTTTGGGGATTTCAGGGGGCGCTGAGCGGAGGGGAGCAGATACGCAGTATTTT
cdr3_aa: CASGLGISGGAERRGADTQYF

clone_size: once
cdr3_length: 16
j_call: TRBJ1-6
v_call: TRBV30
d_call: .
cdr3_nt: TGTGCCTGGAAAAGTGGGGGCGCGAACTATAATTCACCCCTCCACTTT
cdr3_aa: CAWKSGGANYNSPLHF

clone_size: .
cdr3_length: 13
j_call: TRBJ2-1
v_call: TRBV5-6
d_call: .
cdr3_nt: TGTGCCAGCAGCCAGGGACAACGCAATGAGCAGTTCTTC
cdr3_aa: CASSQGQRNEQFF

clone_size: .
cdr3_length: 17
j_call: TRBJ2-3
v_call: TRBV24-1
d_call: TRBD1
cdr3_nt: TGTGCCACCAGGAGAACACCCGGGACAGGTGACACAGATACGCAGTATTTT
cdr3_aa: CATRRTPGTGDTDTQYF

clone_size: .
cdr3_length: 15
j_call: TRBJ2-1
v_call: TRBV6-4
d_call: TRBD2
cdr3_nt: TGTGCCAGCAGTTCCAGCGGGGGGGCTTCGGATGAGCAGTTCTTC
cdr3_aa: CASSSSGGASDEQFF

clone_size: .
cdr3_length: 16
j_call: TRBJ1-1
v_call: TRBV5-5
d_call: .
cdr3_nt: TGTGCCAGCAGCCCCATCGGGAGGGACATGAACACTGAAGCTTTCTTT
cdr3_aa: CASSPIGRDMNTEAFF

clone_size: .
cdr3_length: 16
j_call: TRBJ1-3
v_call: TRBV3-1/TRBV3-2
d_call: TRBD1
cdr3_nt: TGTGCCAGCAGCCAAGATGCGACAGGGGGAGGAAACACCATATATTTT
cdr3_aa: CASSQDATGGGNTIYF

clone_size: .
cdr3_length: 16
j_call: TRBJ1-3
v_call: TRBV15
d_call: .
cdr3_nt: TGTGCCACCAGCAGGGGGTCAGGGATCTCCGGAAACACCATATATTTT
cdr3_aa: CATSRGSGISGNTIYF

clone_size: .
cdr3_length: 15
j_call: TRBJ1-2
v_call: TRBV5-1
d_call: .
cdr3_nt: TGCGCCAGCAGCTTGTTGACAGACCCCCTCTATGGCTACACCTTC
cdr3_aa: CASSLLTDPLYGYTF

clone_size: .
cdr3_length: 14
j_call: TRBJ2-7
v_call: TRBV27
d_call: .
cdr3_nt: TGTGCCAGCAGTTTATGGAGGGGCCCCTACGAGCAGTACTTC
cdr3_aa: CASSLWRGPYEQYF

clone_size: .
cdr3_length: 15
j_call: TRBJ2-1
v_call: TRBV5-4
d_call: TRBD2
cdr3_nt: TGTGCCAGCAGCTTTGGTGGACTAGCGGCTAATGAGCAGTTCTTC
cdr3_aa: CASSFGGLAANEQFF

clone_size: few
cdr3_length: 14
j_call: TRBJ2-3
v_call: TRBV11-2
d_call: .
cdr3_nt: TGTGCCAGCAGCTTAGCCGGGGGTTCCGATACGCAGTATTTT
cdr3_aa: CASSLAGGSDTQYF

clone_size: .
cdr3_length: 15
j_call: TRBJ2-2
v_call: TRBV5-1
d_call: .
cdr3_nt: TGCGCCAGCAGCCCCCCATCCCAGGGGCGGGGGGAGCTGTTTTTT
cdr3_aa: CASSPPSQGRGELFF